Listed here are 2 T cell receptor beta chains from one sample, sequenced in a study of lymphopenia after photon versus proton radiotherapy. Sequencing used immunoSEQ multiplex PCR; TCRdb keeps in-frame clones, though not all of them. The sample lists about 35,000 clones; around nine tenths were seen once. The sample was peripheral blood, taken from a patient treated with photon-based radiotherapy. These receptors were taken from a man aged 55-75 years with cholangiocarcinoma.

This chain links TRBV28 with TRBJ1-5; no firm D call. Germline CDR1 reads MDHEN; CDR2 reads SYDVKM. The length of the CDR3 is 15 residues. V was trimmed by 5 bases and J by 0 bases, leaving 11 bases between them. CDR3 region: CASSTQVLSNQPQHF. CDR3 nucleotides: TGTGCCAGCAGTACCCAGGTACTTAGCAATCAGCCCCAGCATTTT.

The chain is built from TRBV18 and TRBJ2-7, with no clear D. V was clipped by 0 bases and J by 1 base, with 7 bases between them. The CDR3 sequence is 14 residues long. CDR1 and CDR2 (germline): KGHSH, LQKENI. The CDR3 DNA sequence: TGTGCCAGCTCACCACCGGCGGATTCCTACGAGCAGTACTTC. It is translated as CASSPPADSYEQYF.